Below, 26 T cell receptor beta chains from the same sample are listed, as sequenced in a study of blood T cells in healthy people across ages. A second roughly 6 to 12 cycle PCR used barcoded and J-beta primers. TCRdb re-called the 5' RACE reads with MiXCR, one entry per CDR3 protein. Counted here are 700,000 to 900,000 distinct CDR3 sequences, 25% to 30% occurring once; the ten biggest clones make up about 3%. These data were also reused for a study on T cells of mothers and their children.

Sequenced sample: blood. The receptors were gathered from a boy aged 10-17 years in good health.

This chain connects TRBV25-1 to TRBJ2-7; D is uncertain. Germline V lookup: CDR1 MGHDK, CDR2 SYGVNS. CDR3 length: 12 amino acids. V was clipped by 4 bases and J by 3 bases, with 7 bases between them. CDR3 coding DNA: TGTGCCAGCAGTGGAGATTACTACGAGCAGTACTTC. As protein: CASSGDYYEQYF.

The chain carries TRBV6-6 and TRBJ1-5, with D tentatively TRBD1 (5 bases). Trimming left V 1 base short and J 5 bases short, with 9 bases between. The germline gives CDR1 MNHNY, CDR2 SVGAGI (reference sequence). The length of the CDR3 is 14 residues. The CDR3 sequence: CASSYLGDHQPQHF. For the CDR3, the DNA is TGTGCCAGCAGTTACTTGGGGGACCATCAGCCCCAGCATTTT.

This chain links TRBV15 with TRBJ1-1, with D unresolved. The germline V gene encodes CDR1 LNHNV and CDR2 YYDKDF (reference sequence). This CDR3 spans 15 amino acids. V was shortened by 0 bases and J by 0 bases, with 8 bases between the two germline ends. The chain's CDR3 is CATSRDLGMNTEAFF. CDR3 nucleotides: TGTGCCACCAGCAGAGATTTGGGGATGAACACTGAAGCTTTCTTT. The whole variable domain, remainder taken from reference TRBV15 and TRBJ1-1, is DAMVIQNPRYQVTQFGKPVTLSCSQTLNHNVMYWYQQKSSQAPKLLFHYYDKDFNNEADTPDNFQSRRPNTSFCFLDIRSPGLGDTAMYLCATSRDLGMNTEAFFGQGTRLTVV.

This clonotype was detected only a few times. The rearrangement joins TRBV10-3 to TRBJ1-1, with unresolved D. V lost 6 bases, J lost 1 base, and 9 bases lay in between. This CDR3 contains 13 residues. Looked up from germline, CDR1 is ENHRY and CDR2 is SYGVKD. CDR3 DNA sequence: TGTGCCATCAGGGGGTCGGGGAACACTGAAGCTTTCTTT. Protein: CAIRGSGNTEAFF.

This clonotype turned up a few times. The chain links TRBV5-1 to TRBJ2-2, with TRBD1 matching 10 bases. Trimming took 4 bases from V and 6 from J; bases not matched to a gene: 3. CDR1 is SGHRS, CDR2 YFSETQ, per germline. This CDR3 has 14 amino acids. Written as DNA, the CDR3 is TGCGCCAGCAGCGCCGGGACAGGGGCCGGGGAGCTGTTTTTT. Translation gives CASSAGTGAGELFF.

The V and J genes are TRBV6-1 and TRBJ2-5, with TRBD2 matching over 11 bases. Germline CDR1 reads MNHNS; CDR2 reads SASEGT. The V and J ends lost 3 bases and 1 base, in that order; junction bases with no gene match: 7. The length of the CDR3 is 17 residues. The CDR3 protein is CASSESSGGLTQETQYF. Here the CDR3 DNA reads TGTGCCAGCAGTGAGTCTAGCGGGGGGTTAACCCAAGAGACCCAGTACTTC.

The V gene is TRBV28, the J gene TRBJ1-2; D ambiguous. The CDR3 loop spans 12 amino acids. The V gene lost 7 bases and the J gene lost 0 bases, with 6 bases spanning the gap. Germline-derived CDR1 and CDR2 are MDHEN and SYDVKM. CDR3 sequence: CASTPANYGYTF. The CDR3 DNA is TGTGCCAGCACGCCGGCTAACTATGGCTACACCTTC.

The V gene is TRBV4-2, the J gene TRBJ2-3, with D possibly being TRBD2 (6 bases). The length of the CDR3 is 14 residues. In germline, CDR1 is LGHNA, CDR2 YNFKEQ. Trimming stripped 3 bases from V and 6 bases from J, with 13 bases between. CDR3: CASSQGGLADTQYF. The CDR3 nucleotides are TGTGCCAGCAGCCAGGGAGGTCTCGCGGATACGCAGTATTTT.

There are a few counts of this clonotype. This chain links TRBV7-9 with TRBJ2-7, with D tentatively TRBD1 or TRBD2 (6 bases each). This CDR3 contains 14 residues. The germline CDR1 and CDR2 sequences are SEHNR and FQNEAQ (reference sequence). V lost 5 bases to trimming and J lost 3 bases, with 14 bases between them. CDR3 sequence reads: CASSPAGEVYEQYF. Written as DNA, the CDR3 is TGTGCCAGCAGCCCCGCAGGGGAGGTCTACGAGCAGTACTTC.

V gene TRBV12-3 or TRBV12-4 combines with J gene TRBJ2-5, with 9 nucleotides matching TRBD2. The last part of the DNA fits TRBJ2-1 better; the J call may be wrong. CDR3 size: 16 residues. The CDR3: CASSFPVSGGSNEQFF. CDR3 DNA: TGTGCCAGCAGTTTCCCCGTGAGCGGGGGGTCCAATGAGCAGTTCTTC.

This clonotype was seen more than once but under ten times. The chain couples TRBV5-1 to TRBJ2-5; maybe TRBD1 (5 bases). V was shortened by 0 bases and J by 4 bases, with 10 bases between the two germline ends. The CDR3 extends over 14 amino acids. The germline gives CDR1 SGHRS, CDR2 YFSETQ. In DNA form, the CDR3 reads TGCGCCAGCAGCTTGGGAATAGGGGTAGAGACCCAGTACTTC. It codes for CASSLGIGVETQYF.

This rearrangement joins TRBV5-1 to TRBJ2-2; D is ambiguous. The germline CDR1 and CDR2 sequences are SGHRS and YFSETQ. The length of the CDR3 is 15 residues. Trimming stripped 5 bases from V and 4 bases from J, with 15 bases between. In DNA form, the CDR3 reads TGCGCCAGCAGTTCTCGACCTGGGCTCACCGGGGAGCTGTTTTTT. Translation: CASSSRPGLTGELFF. Using reference TRBV5-1 and TRBJ2-2 for the parts outside the CDR3, the full variable domain is KAGVTQTPRYLIKTRGQQVTLSCSPISGHRSVSWYQQTPGQGLQFLFEYFSETQRNKGNFPGRFSGRQFSNSRSEMNVSTLELGDSALYLCASSSRPGLTGELFFGEGSRLTVL.

This clonotype was seen once. The chain uses TRBV12-3 or TRBV12-4 and TRBJ2-2; TRBD1 matches at 9 bases. The J segment lost 5 bases and the V segment lost 5 bases, leaving 15 bases of the junction unmatched. This CDR3 spans 18 amino acids. The CDR3: CASSPRGTGGRGTGELFF. The CDR3 bases are TGTGCCAGCAGTCCCAGGGGAACAGGGGGCCGGGGTACCGGGGAGCTGTTTTTT.

The sample holds many counts of this clonotype. The chain recombines TRBV14 with TRBJ1-4; D is ambiguous. Deletions cut 4 bases from V and 8 bases from J, with 17 bases between. This CDR3 is 15 amino acids long. CDR1 and CDR2 from the germline V gene are SGHDN and FVKESK. The CDR3 nucleotides are TGTGCCAGCAGCCCCACCGAAGAGCTAGGGGAAAAACTGTTTTTT. Protein: CASSPTEELGEKLFF.

CDR3 sequence reads: CASSVGQGVHLETQYF. DNA of the CDR3: TGTGCCAGCAGCGTAGGGCAGGGCGTTCATCTAGAGACCCAGTACTTC. The chain links TRBV9 to TRBJ2-5; tentative D call: TRBD1 (5 bases). The CDR3 runs 16 residues. Trimming took 0 bases from V and 4 from J, leaving 16 bases between them. Germline V gives CDR1 SGDLS, CDR2 YYNGEE.

This clonotype was counted between two and nine times. The chain carries TRBV11-2 and TRBJ1-3; D gene uncertain. There are 15 residues in the CDR3. Germline V lookup: CDR1 SGHAT, CDR2 FQNNGV. Trimming removed 0 bases from V and 1 base from J, with 7 bases in between. The CDR3 nucleotides read TGTGCCAGCAGCTTAGATGGGTGGTCTGGAAACACCATATATTTT. Encoded protein: CASSLDGWSGNTIYF.

The sample holds a few counts of this clonotype. The rearrangement joins TRBV12-3 or TRBV12-4 to TRBJ1-2; weak D call: TRBD1 (5 bases). Trimming shortened V by 5 bases and J by 4 bases, and 14 bases separated the two germline ends. CDR3 length: 14 residues. This chain's CDR3 is CASSRDGGGYGYTF. In DNA form, the CDR3 reads TGTGCCAGCAGTCGGGACGGAGGAGGCTATGGCTACACCTTC.

In its sample, this clonotype was seen a few times. The chain links TRBV6-1 to TRBJ2-2; D unclear. Trimming removed 7 bases at V and 4 bases at J, with 16 bases between. CDR3 length: 15 residues. Germline V lookup: CDR1 MNHNS, CDR2 SASEGT. The CDR3 region has the DNA TGTGCCAGCACCTTGCCTAATCCGGGCACCGGGGAGCTGTTTTTT. It yields the protein CASTLPNPGTGELFF.

The chain recombines TRBV6-5 with TRBJ1-2; D is undetermined. Trimming removed 4 bases from V and 8 bases from J, with 14 bases in between. Per germline, CDR1 MNHEY and CDR2 SVGAGI. The CDR3 is 13 residues long. In nucleotides, the CDR3 is TGTGCCAGCAGTTCCCAACCAGCGACGGGCTACACCTTC. Its protein is CASSSQPATGYTF.

This clonotype was picked up a small number of times. The CDR3 is CASSRSRVSHEQYF. The CDR3 DNA reads as TGTGCCAGCAGTCGGTCGAGGGTTAGTCACGAGCAGTACTTC. The V and J genes are TRBV28 and TRBJ2-5, with D possibly TRBD2 on 5 matching bases. The DNA end is more similar to TRBJ2-7, so the J call may be wrong. Germline CDR1 is MDHEN and CDR2 is SYDVKM. This CDR3 has 14 amino acids.

The chain combines TRBV29-1 with TRBJ1-2, with D unresolved. The V end was cut by 3 bases, the J end by 6 bases, with 17 bases between. Per germline, CDR1 SQVTM and CDR2 ANQGSEA. This CDR3 region has 14 residues. CDR3 coding DNA: TGCAGCGTTGATGTTTTAGGTGCCGGGGATGGCTACACCTTC. Amino acids: CSVDVLGAGDGYTF.

There are a few counts of this clonotype. The chain uses TRBV20-1 and TRBJ2-1, with 13 bases lining up with TRBD2. Germline trimming cut 3 bases from V and 6 bases from J; bases unmatched to any gene: 5. The CDR3 spans 15 residues. Germline V lookup: CDR1 DFQATT, CDR2 SNEGSKA (reference sequence). The CDR3 region is CSASSGTSGVNEQFF. The CDR3 nucleotides read TGCAGTGCTAGCTCCGGGACTAGCGGGGTCAATGAGCAGTTCTTC.

This clonotype showed up just a few times. The chain couples TRBV20-1 to TRBJ2-1, with a possible D match to TRBD2 (7 bases). Per the germline V gene, CDR1 is DFQATT and CDR2 is SNEGSKA (reference sequence). V lost 7 bases, J lost 7 bases, and 20 bases lay in between. This CDR3 comprises 14 residues. The CDR3 bases are TGCAGTGTCCCCGCTGGGGGGGCGAGGAATGAGCAGTTCTTC. This encodes CSVPAGGARNEQFF.

This clonotype was detected a few times. The chain couples TRBV5-1 to TRBJ2-5, with D tentatively TRBD1 (5 bases). The CDR3 has 11 residues. Between the trimmed V and J ends, which lost 7 bases and 14 bases, there was a span of 18 bases. The V gene's germline CDR1 is SGHRS and CDR2 YFSETQ. CDR3 region: CASGARRPSYF. CDR3 coding DNA: TGCGCCAGCGGGGCCCGCAGGCCCTCTTACTTC.

J is TRBJ2-1 and V is TRBV20-1, with 15 bases identical to TRBD2. V lost 6 bases to trimming and J lost 0 bases; unmatched junction nucleotides: 15. This CDR3 spans 20 amino acids. The germline CDR1 and CDR2 sequences are DFQATT and SNEGSKA (reference sequence). CDR3 region: CSAPLFGTSGGRPSYNEQFF. The CDR3 region has the DNA TGCAGTGCGCCCCTCTTTGGGACTAGCGGGGGGCGGCCCTCCTACAATGAGCAGTTCTTC.

This clonotype was seen a few times. The chain joins TRBV20-1 to TRBJ2-5, with D perhaps assigned TRBD1 or TRBD2 (5 bases each). CDR1 and CDR2 (germline): DFQATT, SNEGSKA (reference sequence). Trimming cost V 3 bases and J 3 bases, with 17 bases left between them. CDR3 length equals 15 residues. DNA of the CDR3: TGCAGTGCTAGTCGGGCGGATGGGGGAAAAGAGACCCAGTACTTC. As protein: CSASRADGGKETQYF.